This T cell receptor beta chain was identified during a study of blood T cells in healthy people across ages. Alongside a J-beta primer mix, a sample-barcoded 5' primer served in a second PCR lasting roughly 6 to 11 cycles. TCRdb fed the 5' RACE reads into MiXCR, producing one record per CDR3 protein. The sample contains 600,000 to 800,000 distinct CDR3 sequences, about 51% of which appear only once. V dropped 3 bases and J dropped 11 bases, with 25 bases sitting between them. CDR3 length: 15 residues. Germline V gene data show CDR1 as SQVTM and CDR2 as ANQGSEA. The J gene is TRBJ2-5, the V gene TRBV29-1; D may be TRBD1 or TRBD2 (5 bases each). Sequenced sample: blood. The source of this sequence is a woman of 80 years or more in good health. The chain's CDR3 is CSVEKTGDVGNEQYF. The CDR3, as DNA: TGCAGCGTTGAGAAGACTGGGGACGTGGGAAATGAGCAGTACTTC.